The clone carrying this T cell receptor beta chain was counted at least ten times. As yet, its antigen is unknown. This sample stems from a study of CD8 T cells in ankylosing spondylitis. Study-wide results and caveats: Disease-linked clones were reportedly significantly enriched in matched ankylosing spondylitis synovial fluid. Past research had described some motif variants in reactive arthritis synovial fluid and blood. Several highly homologous variants formed a TCR beta motif that appeared characteristic of ankylosing spondylitis blood. Clones linked to the disease showed a CD8+ phenotype. They occurred at relatively low frequencies in peripheral blood.

In TCRdb, the 5' RACE reads were re-called with MiXCR into one record per CDR3 protein. The table includes roughly 250,000 distinct CDR3 sequences, 8% to 11% detected once. Germline V lookup: CDR1 SGHRS, CDR2 YFSETQ. The CDR3 covers 13 residues. V lost 0 bases and J 0 bases, leaving 4 bases between the germline ends. Sequenced: blood, either unsorted or a sorted T cell fraction (not recorded which). The chain employs TRBV5-1 and TRBJ2-7; no definite D call. The TCR comes from a male donor with ankylosing spondylitis or in good health (not recorded which). The CDR3 loop is CASSLASSYEQYF. The CDR3 DNA follows: TGCGCCAGCAGCTTGGCAAGCTCCTACGAGCAGTACTTC.